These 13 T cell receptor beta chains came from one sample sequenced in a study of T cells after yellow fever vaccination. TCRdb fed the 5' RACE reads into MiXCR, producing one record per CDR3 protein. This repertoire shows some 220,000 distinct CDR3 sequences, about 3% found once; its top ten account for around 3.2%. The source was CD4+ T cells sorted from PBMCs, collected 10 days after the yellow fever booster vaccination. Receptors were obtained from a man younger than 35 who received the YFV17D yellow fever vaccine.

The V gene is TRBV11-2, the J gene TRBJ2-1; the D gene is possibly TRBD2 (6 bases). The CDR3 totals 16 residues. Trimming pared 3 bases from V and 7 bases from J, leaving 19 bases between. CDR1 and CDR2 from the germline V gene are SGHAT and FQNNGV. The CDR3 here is CASSFGRGPEVNEQFF. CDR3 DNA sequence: TGTGCCAGCAGCTTCGGGCGGGGACCCGAAGTTAATGAGCAGTTCTTC.

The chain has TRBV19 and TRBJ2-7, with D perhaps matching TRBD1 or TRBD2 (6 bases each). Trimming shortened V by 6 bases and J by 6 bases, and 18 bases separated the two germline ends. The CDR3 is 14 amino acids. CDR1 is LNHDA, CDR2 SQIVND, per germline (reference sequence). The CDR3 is CASRILPGAAEQYF. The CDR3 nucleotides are TGTGCCAGTAGAATACTTCCGGGGGCGGCCGAGCAGTACTTC.

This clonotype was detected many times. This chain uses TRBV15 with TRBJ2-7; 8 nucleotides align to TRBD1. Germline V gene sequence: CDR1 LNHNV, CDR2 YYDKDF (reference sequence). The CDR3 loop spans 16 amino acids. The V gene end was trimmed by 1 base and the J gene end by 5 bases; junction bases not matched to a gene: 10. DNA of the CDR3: TGTGCCACCAGCAGAGTGGCAGGGGGCGCCCGGGACGAGCAGTACTTC. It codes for CATSRVAGGARDEQYF.

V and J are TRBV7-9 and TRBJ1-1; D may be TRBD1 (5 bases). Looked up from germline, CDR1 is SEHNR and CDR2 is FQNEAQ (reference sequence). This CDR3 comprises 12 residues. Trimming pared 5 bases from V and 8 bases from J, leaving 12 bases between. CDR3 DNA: TGTGCCAGCAGCCGGCGGGGCCCAGAAGCTTTCTTT. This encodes CASSRRGPEAFF.

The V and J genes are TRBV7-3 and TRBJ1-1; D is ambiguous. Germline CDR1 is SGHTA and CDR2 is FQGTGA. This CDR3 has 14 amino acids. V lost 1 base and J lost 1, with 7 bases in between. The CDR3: CASSLKHTNTEAFF. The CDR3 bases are TGTGCCAGCAGCTTAAAGCATACGAACACTGAAGCTTTCTTT.

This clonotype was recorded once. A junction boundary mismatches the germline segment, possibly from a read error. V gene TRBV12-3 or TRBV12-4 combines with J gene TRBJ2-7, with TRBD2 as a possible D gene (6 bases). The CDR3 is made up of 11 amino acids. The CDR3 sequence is CSTGTSNEQYF. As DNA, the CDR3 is TGCTCAACTGGGACTTCAAACGAGCAGTACTTC.

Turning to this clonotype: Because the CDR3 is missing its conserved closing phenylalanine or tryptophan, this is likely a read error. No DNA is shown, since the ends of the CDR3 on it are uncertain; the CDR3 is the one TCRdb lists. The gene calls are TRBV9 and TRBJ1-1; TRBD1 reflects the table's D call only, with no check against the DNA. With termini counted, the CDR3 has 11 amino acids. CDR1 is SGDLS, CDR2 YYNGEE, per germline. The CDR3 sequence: CASSPAGQGAG.

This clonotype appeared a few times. In DNA, the CDR3 is TGCAGTGCCCGGGACAGGGGAAAGGACACCGGGGAGCTGTTTTTT. Its protein product is CSARDRGKDTGELFF. The chain joins TRBV20-1 to TRBJ2-2; 10 bases match TRBD1. Per the germline V gene, CDR1 is DFQATT and CDR2 is SNEGSKA (reference sequence). The CDR3 runs 15 residues. V shed 6 bases, J shed 3 bases, and the junction held 7 bases outside the gene matches.

CDR3 loop: CATSPGQGNQPQHF. The CDR3 DNA reads as TGTGCCACCAGCCCGGGACAGGGAAATCAGCCCCAGCATTTT. J is TRBJ1-5 and V is TRBV24-1; TRBD1 agrees at 9 bases. CDR1 is KGHDR and CDR2 is SFDVKD in the germline V gene. V shed 7 bases and J 4 bases; nucleotides not matched to a gene: 4. This CDR3 contains 14 residues.

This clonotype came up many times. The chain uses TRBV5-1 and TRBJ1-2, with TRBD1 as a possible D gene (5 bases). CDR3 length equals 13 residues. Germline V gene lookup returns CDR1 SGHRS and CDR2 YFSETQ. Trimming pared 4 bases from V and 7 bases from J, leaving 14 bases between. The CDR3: CASSPPGAGGYTF. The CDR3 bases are TGCGCCAGCAGCCCACCCGGGGCGGGTGGCTACACCTTC.

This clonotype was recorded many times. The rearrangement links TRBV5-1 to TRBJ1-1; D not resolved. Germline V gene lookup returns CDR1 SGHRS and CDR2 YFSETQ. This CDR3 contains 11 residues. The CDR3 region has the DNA TGCGCGTCCCTGGGGAACACTGAAGCTTTCTTT. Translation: CASLGNTEAFF.

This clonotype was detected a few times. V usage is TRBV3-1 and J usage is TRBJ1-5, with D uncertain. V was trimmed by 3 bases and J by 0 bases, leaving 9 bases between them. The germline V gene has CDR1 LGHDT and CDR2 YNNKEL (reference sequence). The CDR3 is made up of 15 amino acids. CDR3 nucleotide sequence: TGTGCCAGCAGCCAGACCGTCTATAGCAATCAGCCCCAGCATTTT. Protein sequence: CASSQTVYSNQPQHF.

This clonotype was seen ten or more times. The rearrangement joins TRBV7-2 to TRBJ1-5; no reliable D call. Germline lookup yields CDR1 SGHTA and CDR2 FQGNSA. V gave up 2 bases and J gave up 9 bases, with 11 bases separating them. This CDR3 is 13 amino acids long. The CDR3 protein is CASSLPGMAPQHF. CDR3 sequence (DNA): TGTGCCAGCAGCTTACCAGGCATGGCGCCCCAGCATTTT.